A single sample is the source of the 26 T cell receptor beta chains below, sequenced in a study of cytomegalovirus exposure and HLA in healthy donors. Vbeta (60) and Jbeta (13) primers were used in the PCR. TCRdb's copy holds only in-frame clones and misses some; the assay was immunoSEQ multiplex PCR. Altogether more than 100,000 clones are present, roughly 14% being singletons, with the ten largest covering 1.9%. What was sequenced was PBMCs. These receptor sequences come from a woman between 18 and 29 years old in good health and CMV-seronegative.

The rearrangement links TRBV2 to TRBJ2-3, with 7 bases aligning to TRBD1. The J segment lost 3 bases and the V segment lost 7 bases, leaving 10 bases of the junction unmatched. The CDR3 spans 15 residues. Germline CDR1 is SNHLY and CDR2 is FYNNEI. The DNA for the CDR3 is TGTGCCAGCACTAACTCAGGGGGAATTACAGATACGCAGTATTTT. This sequence encodes CASTNSGGITDTQYF.

This clone was found a few times. The chain employs TRBV4-1 and TRBJ2-7; 9 bases are shared with TRBD1. The CDR3 has 13 amino acids. Germline loops: CDR1 MGHRA, CDR2 YSYEKL. The J segment lost 7 bases and the V segment lost 5 bases, leaving 6 bases of the junction unmatched. CDR3 residues: CASSKQGAEEQYF. The CDR3, as DNA: TGCGCCAGCAGCAAACAGGGGGCAGAAGAGCAGTACTTC.

This clone was seen only a few times. The chain has TRBV4-2 and TRBJ2-7; 8 bases are shared with TRBD1. CDR1 and CDR2 from the germline V gene are LGHNA and YNFKEQ. Trimming took 6 bases from V and 0 from J; bases not matched to a gene: 7. The CDR3 is 15 amino acids. Here the CDR3 DNA reads TGTGCCAGCAGTCTAGGACAGGGCAGCTCCTACGAGCAGTACTTC. Amino acid sequence: CASSLGQGSSYEQYF.

This clone was observed a few times. The chain combines TRBV4-1 with TRBJ2-1; 15 positions agree with TRBD2. This CDR3 spans 13 amino acids. Germline V lookup: CDR1 MGHRA, CDR2 YSYEKL. With 8 bases clipped from V and 8 bases from J, the junction kept 1 base outside the gene matches. The CDR3 coding sequence is TGCGCCAGCGGACTAGCGGGAGGGTATGAGCAGTTCTTC. Amino acids: CASGLAGGYEQFF.

The J gene is TRBJ2-1, the V gene TRBV15; 7 positions match TRBD2. The germline V gene encodes CDR1 LNHNV and CDR2 YYDKDF (reference sequence). This CDR3 is built from 18 residues. Trimming removed 0 bases from V and 6 bases from J; junction bases left unmatched: 14. CDR3 sequence (DNA): TGTGCCACCAGCAGAGATATCTTCCCCGGACTAGGGAGCAATGAGCAGTTCTTC. As protein: CATSRDIFPGLGSNEQFF.

The chain recombines TRBV11-2 with TRBJ2-7, with 10 bases matching TRBD1. V shed 5 bases, J shed 0 bases, and the junction held 10 bases outside the gene matches. The germline gives CDR1 SGHAT, CDR2 FQNNGV. The CDR3 extends over 17 amino acids. The CDR3 DNA follows: TGTGCCAGCAGCGACAGGGGGCTTCTTCAATCCTCCTACGAGCAGTACTTC. It is translated as CASSDRGLLQSSYEQYF.

This clone has just a few counts. The gene calls are TRBV5-1 and TRBJ1-6; D possibly corresponds to TRBD1 (5 bases). V dropped 0 bases and J dropped 6 bases, with 13 bases sitting between them. The germline V gene encodes CDR1 SGHRS and CDR2 YFSETQ. The CDR3 length is 16 residues. The CDR3 is CASSLEGRVGNSPLHF. CDR3 coding DNA: TGCGCCAGCAGCTTGGAGGGGCGAGTTGGTAATTCACCCCTCCACTTT.

This clone has more than one count but fewer than ten. The same CDR3 arises from other DNA sequences in this sample as well. The V and J genes are TRBV27 and TRBJ1-2; D is undetermined. V dropped 3 bases and J dropped 2 bases, with 7 bases sitting between them. Germline-derived CDR1 and CDR2 are MNHEY and SMNVEV (reference sequence). This CDR3 region has 13 residues. CDR3: CASSFGGNYGYTF. Here the CDR3 DNA reads TGTGCCAGCAGTTTCGGAGGGAACTATGGCTACACCTTC.

V is TRBV15 and J is TRBJ1-5, with TRBD1 identical over 10 bases. V lost 6 bases to trimming and J lost 3 bases; unmatched junction nucleotides: 5. CDR3 length: 15 residues. Germline V gene sequence: CDR1 LNHNV, CDR2 YYDKDF (reference sequence). CDR3 coding DNA: TGTGCCACCAGGGGGGACAGGGGTGCCAATCAGCCCCAGCATTTT. The encoded protein is CATRGDRGANQPQHF.

This clone was seen a few times. DNA of the CDR3: TGTGCCAGCAGCGGCTGGGGGACTAGTGGGGGTGAGCAGTTCTTC. As protein: CASSGWGTSGGEQFF. This sequence joins TRBV9 and TRBJ2-1, with 8 bases that match TRBD2. V shed 3 bases, J shed 9 bases, and the junction held 11 bases outside the gene matches. CDR1 is SGDLS and CDR2 is YYNGEE in the germline V gene. The CDR3 is 15 amino acids.

This CDR3 reads CASSGGSGTDTQYF. The CDR3, as DNA: TGTGCCAGCAGTGGGGGCTCGGGCACAGATACGCAGTATTTT. V and J are TRBV2 and TRBJ2-3; the D gene is possibly TRBD1 (5 bases). Germline values: CDR1 SNHLY, CDR2 FYNNEI. The CDR3 sequence is 14 residues long. Trimming left V 4 bases short and J 1 base short, with 9 bases between.

This clone was recorded a few times. The chain links TRBV7-9 to TRBJ2-1, with D perhaps TRBD2 (6 bases). The CDR3 is 17 amino acids. CDR1 SEHNR and CDR2 FQNEAQ come from the germline V gene (reference sequence). V lost 3 bases and J 7 bases, leaving 22 bases between the germline ends. The CDR3 region is CASSLTSLRDQGNEQFF. CDR3 nucleotides: TGTGCCAGCAGCTTGACGTCCCTGCGGGACCAAGGGAATGAGCAGTTCTTC.

V and J are TRBV18 and TRBJ2-1; 10 bases are a match to TRBD1. The trim removed 3 bases at V and 4 bases at J, leaving 3 bases unmatched. CDR1 is KGHSH and CDR2 is LQKENI in the germline V gene. This CDR3 has 15 residues. The CDR3 nucleotides are TGTGCCAGCTCACCCCGGACAGGGGGATACAATGAGCAGTTCTTC. It codes for CASSPRTGGYNEQFF.

The table lists this clone with a few counts. Other DNA sequences in this sample translate to the same CDR3. CDR3 sequence reads: CASGRQGSANQPQHF. Here the CDR3 DNA reads TGTGCCAGCGGGCGACAGGGGTCGGCCAATCAGCCCCAGCATTTT. V is TRBV5-6 and J is TRBJ1-5, with 8 bases fitting TRBD1. V shed 7 bases, J shed 3 bases, and the junction held 9 bases outside the gene matches. The CDR3 length is 15 residues. Germline CDR1 is SGHDT and CDR2 is YYEEEE.

The chain employs TRBV5-1 and TRBJ2-3; 12 nucleotides agree with TRBD2. The V gene end was trimmed by 7 bases and the J gene end by 0 bases; junction bases not matched to a gene: 12. The CDR3 runs to 18 residues. Per the germline V gene, CDR1 is SGHRS and CDR2 is YFSETQ. CDR3 in DNA: TGCGCCAGCGCAATTCTAGCGGGGGGGCCGGGTAGCACAGATACGCAGTATTTT. Translation: CASAILAGGPGSTDTQYF.

This clone was seen only a few times. This chain connects TRBV27 to TRBJ2-5, with 7 bases fitting TRBD2. The germline gives CDR1 MNHEY, CDR2 SMNVEV (reference sequence). The CDR3 is 17 amino acids. Trimming cost V 5 bases and J 2 bases; bases outside gene matches: 14. CDR3 loop: CASSRPPGRESQETQYF. DNA of the CDR3: TGTGCCAGCAGTCGTCCCCCTGGGCGGGAGAGTCAAGAGACCCAGTACTTC.

The chain recombines TRBV18 with TRBJ1-3, with D perhaps matching TRBD1 (5 bases). The V and J ends lost 6 bases and 0 bases respectively, with 12 bases between them. Germline V lookup: CDR1 KGHSH, CDR2 LQKENI. CDR3 length: 15 amino acids. The chain's CDR3 is CASSPDTNSGNTIYF. The CDR3 bases are TGTGCCAGCTCCCCGGACACCAACTCTGGAAACACCATATATTTT. The whole variable domain, remainder taken from reference TRBV18 and TRBJ1-3, is NAGVMQNPRHLVRRRGQEARLRCSPMKGHSHVYWYRQLPEEGLKFMVYLQKENIIDESGMPKERFSAEFPKEGPSILRIQQVVRGDSAAYFCASSPDTNSGNTIYFGEGSWLTVV.

This clone was picked up a small number of times. The genes are TRBV4-2 and TRBJ1-1, with 8 bases matching TRBD1. This CDR3 is 15 amino acids long. CDR1 and CDR2 from the germline V gene are LGHNA and YNFKEQ. Trimming took 1 base from V and 1 from J; bases not matched to a gene: 2. The CDR3 DNA reads as TGTGCCAGCAGCCAAGTAGGACAGGGGAACACTGAAGCTTTCTTT. Amino acids: CASSQVGQGNTEAFF.

The table lists this clone with a few counts. The chain employs TRBV6-4 and TRBJ2-6; D perhaps matches TRBD1 (5 bases). CDR1 is MRHNA and CDR2 is SNTAGT in the germline V gene. V lost 2 bases and J lost 0, with 8 bases in between. CDR3 size: 16 residues. The CDR3 is CASSDTQGSGANVLTF. In nucleotides, the CDR3 is TGTGCCAGCAGTGACACTCAGGGCTCTGGGGCCAACGTCCTGACTTTC.

The rearrangement links TRBV7-2 to TRBJ2-3; 9 nucleotides line up with TRBD1. The CDR3 extends over 19 amino acids. Germline V gene sequence: CDR1 SGHTA, CDR2 FQGNSA. The ends lost 3 bases at V and 2 bases at J; junction bases unmatched: 15. CDR3 residues: CASSFAGTGWGHATDTQYF. The CDR3 region has the DNA TGTGCCAGCAGCTTCGCCGGGACAGGGTGGGGTCATGCCACAGATACGCAGTATTTT. Full variable domain (missing parts from reference TRBV7-2 and TRBJ2-3): GAGVSQSPSNKVTEKGKDVELRCDPISGHTALYWYRQSLGQGLEFLIYFQGNSAPDKSGLPSDRFSAERTGGSVSTLTIQRTQQEDSAVYLCASSFAGTGWGHATDTQYFGPGTRLTVL.

In this sample, this clone turned up a few times. The CDR3 DNA reads as TGTGCCAGCAGCTTAATAAAGCCCTACGAGCAGTACTTC. It encodes CASSLIKPYEQYF. This chain joins TRBV7-2 and TRBJ2-7; D gene uncertain. Germline CDR1 reads SGHTA; CDR2 reads FQGNSA. The V and J ends lost 2 bases and 2 bases respectively, with 7 bases between them. This CDR3 comprises 13 residues.

The genes are TRBV29-1 and TRBJ1-1; TRBD1 aligns across 10 bases. This CDR3 spans 16 amino acids. With V trimmed by 4 bases and J by 4 bases, 12 bases remained unmatched. The germline V gene has CDR1 SQVTM and CDR2 ANQGSEA. The CDR3 DNA sequence: TGCAGCGTTGCAATCCGGGACAGGGGTAGGGCCACTGAAGCTTTCTTT. It codes for CSVAIRDRGRATEAFF. Supplemented by reference TRBV29-1 and TRBJ1-1, the full variable domain reads SAVISQKPSRDICQRGTSLTIQCQVDSQVTMMFWYRQQPGQSLTLIATANQGSEATYESGFVIDKFPISRPNLTFSTLTVSNMSPEDSSIYLCSVAIRDRGRATEAFFGQGTRLTVV.

This clone was seen a handful of times. The CDR3 is CASSRTGTGGQETQYF. In DNA, the CDR3 is TGTGCCAGCAGTCGTACCGGGACAGGGGGCCAGGAGACCCAGTACTTC. J is TRBJ2-5 and V is TRBV6-4; 12 nucleotides agree with TRBD1. V was pared by 5 bases and J by 5 bases, with 9 bases of the junction left unmatched. This CDR3 is built from 16 residues. CDR1 and CDR2 from the germline V gene are MRHNA and SNTAGT.

The chain carries TRBV30 and TRBJ2-7, with 10 positions matching TRBD1. The germline CDR1 and CDR2 sequences are GTSNPN and SVGIG (reference sequence). This CDR3 is 14 amino acids long. The junction had 7 bases not matched to a gene; V was cut back by 5 bases and J by 3 bases. In DNA, the CDR3 is TGTGCCTGGGGGTCTGGGACAGGGGACTACGAGCAGTACTTC. Its protein product is CAWGSGTGDYEQYF.

This clone turned up a few times. The gene calls are TRBV9 and TRBJ1-2; TRBD1 agrees at 9 bases. The length of the CDR3 is 13 residues. J lost 8 bases, V lost 4 bases, and 6 bases had no gene match. Germline V gives CDR1 SGDLS, CDR2 YYNGEE. In nucleotides, the CDR3 is TGTGCCAGCAGCATTTCGACAGGGGGAGGCTACACCTTC. Protein product: CASSISTGGGYTF.

This clone has more than one count but fewer than ten. The rearrangement uses TRBV4-3 and TRBJ2-3; TRBD2 agrees at 11 bases. Germline V lookup: CDR1 LGHNA, CDR2 YSLEER. The CDR3 runs to 18 residues. V lost 0 bases, J lost 3 bases, and 8 bases stayed unmatched. CDR3 in DNA: TGCGCCAGCAGCCAAGATCTTACTAGCGGGGGCAGTACAGATACGCAGTATTTT. Its translation: CASSQDLTSGGSTDTQYF.